This is a list of T cell receptor beta chains from one sample in a study of human T cells and chemical hapten exposure. TCRdb processed the RACE reads anew with MiXCR; each CDR3 protein has one entry. Of about 350,000 distinct CDR3 sequences listed, around 6% are singletons. The sample consisted of whole blood, taken in connection with sensitization to the hapten diphenylcyclopropenone (DPC). The receptors shown here come from a woman under 30 with alopecia areata. Some clones in this sample may be carry-over from other donors' samples. Both conserved end residues are part of each CDR3. The D gene is left open where the match is weak. Only part of the rows carry a size: once, few, many, or a class if the clone is expanded.

CDR3 protein,CDR3 DNA,clone size,V gene,J gene,D gene,CDR3 length
CASSIDRTSYEQYF,TGTGCCAGCAGTATCGACAGGACTTCCTACGAGCAGTACTTC,many,TRBV2,TRBJ2-7,NA,14
CASSLHGQPNYGYTF,TGTGCCAGCAGCCTTCATGGACAGCCTAACTATGGCTACACCTTC,few,TRBV6-5,TRBJ1-2,NA,15
CASRWRTGGPGPDTEAFF,TGTGCCAGCAGATGGAGAACCGGGGGGCCGGGGCCGGACACTGAAGCTTTCTTT,many,TRBV2,TRBJ1-1,NA,18
CASSVGGGISDTQYF,TGTGCCAGCAGCGTAGGCGGGGGGATTTCTGATACGCAGTATTTT,NA,TRBV9,TRBJ2-3,TRBD2,15
CASSLGPLVEDQPQHF,TGTGCCAGCAGCTTAGGGCCCCTAGTGGAAGACCAGCCCCAGCATTTT,few,TRBV7-9,TRBJ1-5,NA,16
CASSQEEVNEQFF,TGCGCCAGCAGCCAGGAGGAGGTGAATGAGCAGTTCTTC,NA,TRBV4-3,TRBJ2-1,NA,13
CASTREGTGLSSGANVLTF,TGTGCCAGCACCCGAGAGGGGACAGGGTTATCATCTGGGGCCAACGTCCTGACTTTC,few,TRBV12-3/TRBV12-4,TRBJ2-6,TRBD1,19
CASSRGQDYSNQPQHF,TGCGCCAGCAGCCGGGGACAGGATTATAGCAATCAGCCCCAGCATTTT,NA,TRBV4-1,TRBJ1-5,TRBD1,16
CASKSPGGHETQYF,TGTGCCAGCAAGTCGCCGGGGGGCCACGAGACCCAGTACTTC,NA,TRBV6-2/TRBV6-3,TRBJ2-5,NA,14
CASSQDIRVAGATDTQYF,TGTGCCAGCAGCCAAGATATTCGGGTAGCGGGAGCCACAGATACGCAGTATTTT,NA,TRBV4-2,TRBJ2-3,TRBD2,18
CASSPGPSNYGYTF,TGTGCCAGTAGTCCCGGGCCTTCTAACTATGGCTACACCTTC,many,TRBV19,TRBJ1-2,NA,14
CASSRLLAGEETQYF,TGCGCCAGCAGCCGTTTACTAGCGGGGGAGGAGACCCAGTACTTC,many,TRBV4-3,TRBJ2-5,TRBD2,15
CSARARGVGNSPLHF,TGCAGTGCTAGAGCGCGGGGAGTGGGTAATTCACCCCTCCACTTT,NA,TRBV20-1,TRBJ1-6,NA,15
CASSLGPRSRTEAFF,TGCGCCAGCAGCTTGGGTCCCAGAAGTAGGACTGAAGCTTTCTTT,many,TRBV5-1,TRBJ1-1,NA,15
CASSPPNNEQFF,TGTGCCAGCTCACCACCAAACAATGAGCAGTTCTTC,many,TRBV18,TRBJ2-1,NA,12
CASSTDLGHSRTFF,TGTGCCAGCAGTACGGACTTGGGACACTCCAGAACTTTCTTT,few,TRBV6-5,TRBJ1-1,NA,14
CASRGGTLSSTDTQYF,TGTGCCAGCCGGGGAGGTACCCTTTCCAGCACAGATACGCAGTATTTT,few,TRBV6-2/TRBV6-3,TRBJ2-3,NA,16
CASSQGGEDTQYF,TGTGCCAGCAGCCAAGGGGGGGAAGATACGCAGTATTTT,few,TRBV3-1,TRBJ2-3,NA,13
CASSFENSPLHF,TGCGCCAGCAGCTTTGAGAATTCACCCCTCCACTTT,NA,TRBV5-1,TRBJ1-6,NA,12
CASSLGTPPEQYF,TGTGCCAGCAGTTTAGGGACTCCCCCCGAGCAGTACTTC,few,TRBV12-3/TRBV12-4,TRBJ2-7,NA,13
CASRPGTGQNYGYTF,TGTGCCAGCAGACCCGGGACAGGCCAGAACTATGGCTACACCTTC,many,TRBV12-3/TRBV12-4,TRBJ1-2,TRBD1,15
CSVVPEGATNEKLFF,TGCAGCGTTGTACCGGAGGGTGCAACTAATGAAAAACTGTTTTTT,few,TRBV29-1,TRBJ1-4,NA,15
CASSLGGAVYGYTF,TGTGCCAGCAGCTTAGGAGGTGCGGTCTATGGCTACACCTTC,NA,TRBV7-2,TRBJ1-2,NA,14
CASSFRLTSYNEQFF,TGCGCCAGCAGCTTTCGTCTCACCTCCTACAATGAGCAGTTCTTC,NA,TRBV5-1,TRBJ2-1,NA,15
CASSPGQTSYEQYF,TGCGCCAGCAGCCCGGGACAGACCTCCTACGAGCAGTACTTC,NA,TRBV5-1,TRBJ2-7,TRBD1,14
CASSADGHTGELFF,TGTGCCAGCAGCGCCGACGGACACACCGGGGAGCTGTTTTTT,few,TRBV7-9,TRBJ2-2,NA,14
CATSDRWTGGVSGANVLTF,TGTGCCACCAGTGACCGATGGACAGGGGGCGTCTCTGGGGCCAACGTCCTGACTTTC,few,TRBV24-1,TRBJ2-6,TRBD1,19
CASILRAADNSPLHF,TGTGCCAGCATCCTACGGGCCGCTGATAATTCACCCCTCCACTTT,many,TRBV28,TRBJ1-6,NA,15
CASSLGGTGLHEQYF,TGTGCCAGCAGTTTAGGAGGGACAGGGCTCCACGAGCAGTACTTC,few,TRBV12-3/TRBV12-4,TRBJ2-7,TRBD1,15